Reported below is one T cell receptor (beta chain). Sequencing used immunoSEQ multiplex PCR; TCRdb keeps in-frame clones, though not all of them. Of about 24,000 clones listed, roughly 42% were seen once; the top ten hold about 0.66%. This specimen comes from a study of graft-versus-host responses after intestinal transplantation. CDR3 length: 15 amino acids. The germline V gene has CDR1 LGHNA and CDR2 YSLEER. V gave up 4 bases and J gave up 4 bases; unmatched junction bases: 9. Sequenced here: alloreactive CD4+ T cells from a mixed lymphocyte reaction culture, sampled before intestinal transplant. The subset denotes: CFSE-low proliferating T cells sorted from roughly 6-day pre-transplant mixed lymphocyte reaction (GvH or HvG direction). The V gene is TRBV4-3, the J gene TRBJ2-7; 8 nucleotides align to TRBD1. The sequence derives from a human patient who received an intestinal transplant. The CDR3 protein is CASSPSTGAAYEQYF. The DNA of the CDR3 is TGCGCCAGCAGCCCCTCGACAGGGGCAGCATACGAGCAGTACTTC.